These 15 T cell receptor beta chains share one sample of origin, sequenced in a study of blood T cell repertoires in COVID-19. Method: immunoSEQ multiplex PCR; TCRdb's copy keeps in-frame clones and lacks some. The data show some 150,000 clones, 86% seen once. Sequencing input: PBMCs or T cells enriched from blood (not recorded which). The receptors here all came from a man aged 50 to 59 who had recovered from COVID-19.

DNA of the CDR3: TGTGCCAGCGGGAGACTGACAGGTAACCAGCATTTT. Translating it yields CASGRLTGNQHF. The J gene is TRBJ1-5, the V gene TRBV12-3 or TRBV12-4, with D perhaps matching TRBD1 (6 bases). The V end lost 8 bases, the J end lost 12 bases, and 17 bases lay between the germline ends. There are 12 residues in the CDR3.

The rearrangement links TRBV2 to TRBJ1-5; 7 bases agree with TRBD1. Germline trimming cut 8 bases from V and 3 bases from J; bases unmatched to any gene: 4. Germline V lookup: CDR1 SNHLY, CDR2 FYNNEI. The CDR3 consists of 13 residues. Written as DNA, the CDR3 is TGTGCCAGCCGGGACAGCCCCAATCAGCCCCAGCATTTT. Protein sequence: CASRDSPNQPQHF.

V gene TRBV5-6 combines with J gene TRBJ2-7; D gene uncertain. V was cut by 4 bases and J by 0 bases, with 8 bases left in between. The CDR3 is 13 residues long. Germline assignment: CDR1 SGHDT and CDR2 YYEEEE. The CDR3 DNA reads TGTGCCAGCAGCCCCGGTCCCTCCTACGAGCAGTACTTC. This codes for CASSPGPSYEQYF.

The chain carries TRBV30 and TRBJ2-3, with D unclear. This CDR3 has 14 residues. Germline CDR1 reads GTSNPN; CDR2 reads SVGIG (reference sequence). The germline V and J ends were trimmed by 0 bases and 3 bases, with 10 bases remaining between them. The CDR3 protein is CAWSVQALTDTQYF. The CDR3 nucleotides are TGTGCCTGGAGTGTCCAGGCTCTAACAGATACGCAGTATTTT.

This chain connects TRBV5-1 to TRBJ2-3, with a possible D match to TRBD2 (5 bases). The germline gives CDR1 SGHRS, CDR2 YFSETQ. The length of the CDR3 is 12 residues. V lost 4 bases to trimming and J lost 4 bases, with 7 bases between them. The CDR3 protein is CASSPEADTQYF. CDR3 nucleotides: TGCGCCAGCAGCCCGGAGGCAGATACGCAGTATTTT.

This clone was counted once. The rearrangement uses TRBV5-4 and TRBJ2-1; 9 nucleotides match TRBD2. The CDR3 has 14 residues. V gave up 2 bases and J gave up 7 bases; unmatched junction bases: 4. CDR1 and CDR2 (germline): SGHNT, YYREEE (reference sequence). The CDR3 DNA follows: TGTGCCAGCAGCTTTGCGGGGGGGCCAAATGAGCAGTTCTTC. It codes for CASSFAGGPNEQFF.

The rearrangement joins TRBV6-4 to TRBJ2-2; 7 bases align to TRBD1. With V trimmed by 5 bases and J by 2 bases, 11 bases remained unmatched. The germline gives CDR1 MRHNA, CDR2 SNTAGT. The CDR3 has 17 amino acids. The CDR3, as DNA: TGTGCCAGCAGTCTAACCCAGGGGACAGCCAACACCGGGGAGCTGTTTTTT. Amino acids: CASSLTQGTANTGELFF.

This chain connects TRBV30 to TRBJ1-4, with D unclear. Germline V gene data show CDR1 as GTSNPN and CDR2 as SVGIG (reference sequence). The CDR3 loop spans 13 amino acids. V dropped 0 bases and J dropped 7 bases, with 9 bases sitting between them. The CDR3 DNA reads as TGTGCCTGGAGTGTCCGGTTGAGTGAAAAACTGTTTTTT. Translated, it gives CAWSVRLSEKLFF.

The chain carries TRBV28 and TRBJ2-3, with D possibly matching TRBD2 (5 bases). The CDR3 is 14 amino acids. Trimming took 6 bases from V and 4 from J, leaving 14 bases between them. CDR1 and CDR2 (germline): MDHEN, SYDVKM. In nucleotides, the CDR3 is TGTGCCAGCAGCCCCCCTCGGCGGGCAGATACGCAGTATTTT. This encodes CASSPPRRADTQYF.

This clone occurred a few times. The CDR3 coding sequence is TGTGCCAGCAGCTTAGCAGGGAGGCCTTTTTCTACTAACTATGGCTACACCTTC. Protein: CASSLAGRPFSTNYGYTF. The chain links TRBV7-2 to TRBJ1-2, with unresolved D. Trimming shortened V by 0 bases and J by 0 bases, and 17 bases separated the two germline ends. CDR3 length: 18 amino acids. Germline CDR1 is SGHTA and CDR2 is FQGNSA. Drawing the rest from reference TRBV7-2 and TRBJ1-2, the complete variable domain is GAGVSQSPSNKVTEKGKDVELRCDPISGHTALYWYRQSLGQGLEFLIYFQGNSAPDKSGLPSDRFSAERTGGSVSTLTIQRTQQEDSAVYLCASSLAGRPFSTNYGYTFGSGTRLTVV.

The rearrangement links TRBV30 to TRBJ2-7; possible D gene TRBD1, 6 bases. Germline CDR1 is GTSNPN and CDR2 is SVGIG (reference sequence). The CDR3 extends over 13 amino acids. The V gene lost 3 bases and the J gene lost 0 bases, with 9 bases spanning the gap. CDR3 sequence (DNA): TGTGCCTGGAGCCGGGACAACTCCTACGAGCAGTACGTC. Translating gives CAWSRDNSYEQYV.

The chain uses TRBV28 and TRBJ1-1; possible D gene TRBD1, 6 bases. The V and J ends lost 3 bases and 4 bases respectively, with 15 bases between them. The germline CDR1 and CDR2 sequences are MDHEN and SYDVKM. The CDR3 is made up of 15 amino acids. The CDR3 protein is CASSFRQGRRTEAFF. DNA for the CDR3: TGTGCCAGCAGTTTCCGTCAGGGGAGACGCACTGAAGCTTTCTTT.

V and J are TRBV6-5 and TRBJ2-2; 8 bases are a match to TRBD1. In germline, CDR1 is MNHEY, CDR2 SVGAGI. There are 15 residues in the CDR3. Trimming at V came to 6 bases and at J to 1 base, leaving 4 bases not matched to a gene. CDR3 nucleotide sequence: TGTGCCAGCAGGCGCGGGACAGGGAACACCGGGGAGCTGTTTTTT. Translation: CASRRGTGNTGELFF.

The V call is TRBV7-2, the J call TRBJ1-4, with 8 bases that match TRBD1. The V gene end was trimmed by 5 bases and the J gene end by 8 bases; junction bases not matched to a gene: 10. Germline assignment: CDR1 SGHTA and CDR2 FQGNSA. This CDR3 spans 15 amino acids. The CDR3, as DNA: TGTGCCAGCAGCAACAGCGGGACAGGTTGGGAAAAACTGTTTTTT. Encoded protein: CASSNSGTGWEKLFF.

This clone was picked up a small number of times. The chain employs TRBV9 and TRBJ2-3; no reliable D call. The CDR3 covers 13 residues. Germline V gene sequence: CDR1 SGDLS, CDR2 YYNGEE. Between the trimmed V and J ends, which lost 0 bases and 6 bases, there was a span of 8 bases. The DNA for the CDR3 is TGTGCCAGCAGCGTAGATGTGTCTGATACGCAGTATTTT. This sequence encodes CASSVDVSDTQYF.